This T cell receptor (beta chain) was captured in a study of T-cell reconstitution after alpha-beta-depleted transplantation in children. Germline assignment: CDR1 SGHRS and CDR2 YFSETQ. CDR3 length equals 17 residues. Losses at the gene ends were 0 bases for V and 4 bases for J; bases not matched to a gene: 8. The authors prepared the TCRbeta library with unique molecular identifiers. MiXCR, applied by TCRdb to the PCR reads, yields one record per CDR3 protein. This table has about 980,000 distinct CDR3 sequences, about 26% appearing once. V usage is TRBV5-1 and J usage is TRBJ2-2, with 8 nucleotides matching TRBD1. Material: PBMCs, mostly from graft donor cells, obtained 360 days after TCRalphabeta/CD19-depleted stem cell transplant. The receptor was isolated from a boy in the first two years of life who had a stem cell transplant for SCID, so the T cells may come from the graft donor. CDR3 nucleotides: TGCGCCAGCAGCTTGGGAAAGGCAGGGGGCCTCACCGGGGAGCTGTTTTTT. It yields the protein CASSLGKAGGLTGELFF.